This T cell receptor beta chain was obtained from a study of T cell responses to AZD1222 COVID-19 vaccine. A word on this clone: Its antigen is as yet unknown.

This table comes from immunoSEQ multiplex PCR, and its TCRdb copy is limited to in-frame clones, with some not included. The table lists some 130,000 clones, under 95% of them singletons. Study conclusions and caveats: Only six individuals given AZD1222 were seropositive at baseline.

This clonotype originated in an adult who received the AZD1222 COVID-19 vaccine. The sequencing used peripheral blood, collected 28 days after the second AZD1222 dose.

The CDR3 nucleotides read TGTGCCAGCTCGCGTACCAGGGGGCGCTGGGGCTACGAGCAGTACTTC. Translation gives CASSRTRGRWGYEQYF. The chain carries TRBV18 and TRBJ2-7; 8 positions match TRBD1. This CDR3 is built from 16 residues. Trimming took 6 bases from V and 3 from J; bases not matched to a gene: 13. Germline V lookup: CDR1 KGHSH, CDR2 LQKENI.